This T cell receptor beta chain was profiled in a study of blood T cell repertoires in COVID-19. About the study: From the United States, Italy and Spain came samples of acute and convalescent COVID-19. The analysed material was cDNA or gDNA that came from T cells, B-cell-depleted T cells, or PBMCs.

Per the original methods: Reference gene primers were amplified, and this amplification served to estimate nucleated cell counts. Using immunoSEQ multiplex PCR, the repertoire was profiled, and TCRdb retains in-frame clones only, with some absent. That table gives V, J and clone size, and the DNA gave D and trimming. The sample lists approximately 90,000 clones; about 91% were seen once. V shed 4 bases, J shed 1 base, and the junction held 7 bases outside the gene matches. Germline V gene data show CDR1 as SGHRS and CDR2 as YFSETQ. This CDR3 has 15 residues. This TCR derives from a man between 60 and 70 years old with acute or convalescent COVID-19. The chain employs TRBV5-1 and TRBJ1-1, with TRBD1 matching 7 bases. Source material: peripheral blood. The CDR3 nucleotides read TGCGCCAGCAGCCCCCTGACAGGGAAGAACACTGAAGCTTTCTTT. Translated: CASSPLTGKNTEAFF.